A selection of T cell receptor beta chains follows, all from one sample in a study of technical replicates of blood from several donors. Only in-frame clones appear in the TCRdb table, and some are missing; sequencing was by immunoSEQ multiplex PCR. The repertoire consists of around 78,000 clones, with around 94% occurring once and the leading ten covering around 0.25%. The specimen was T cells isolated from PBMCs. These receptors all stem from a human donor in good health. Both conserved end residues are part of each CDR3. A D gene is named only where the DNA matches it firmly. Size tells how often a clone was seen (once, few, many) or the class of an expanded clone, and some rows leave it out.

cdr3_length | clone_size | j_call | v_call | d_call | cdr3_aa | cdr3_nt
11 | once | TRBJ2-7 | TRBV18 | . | CASSPDKEQYF | TGTGCCAGCTCACCGGACAAGGAGCAGTACTTC
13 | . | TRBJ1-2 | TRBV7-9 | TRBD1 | CASSSQGSKGYTF | TGTGCCAGCAGCTCACAGGGGAGTAAGGGCTACACCTTC
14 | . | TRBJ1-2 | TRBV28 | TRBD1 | CASSYGQGGYGYTF | TGTGCCAGCAGTTATGGACAGGGAGGCTATGGCTACACCTTC
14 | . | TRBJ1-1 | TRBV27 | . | CASSLWQGIPEAFF | TGTGCCAGCAGTTTATGGCAGGGAATCCCTGAAGCTTTCTTT
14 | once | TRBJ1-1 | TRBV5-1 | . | CASSFQGTNTEAFF | TGCGCCAGCAGCTTCCAAGGGACTAACACTGAAGCTTTCTTT
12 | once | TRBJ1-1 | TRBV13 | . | CASSLVQFEAFF | TGTGCCAGCAGCTTAGTACAGTTTGAAGCTTTCTTT
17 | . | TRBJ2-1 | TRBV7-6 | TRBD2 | CASRPGLAGVEEDEQFF | TGTGCCAGCAGACCGGGACTAGCGGGAGTTGAGGAGGATGAGCAGTTCTTC
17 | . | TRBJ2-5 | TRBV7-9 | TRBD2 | CASSLTSGGEYQETQYF | TGTGCCAGCAGCTTGACTAGCGGGGGGGAGTACCAAGAGACCCAGTACTTC
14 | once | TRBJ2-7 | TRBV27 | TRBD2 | CARDPSGLSYEQYF | TGTGCCAGAGACCCTAGCGGGCTCTCCTACGAGCAGTACTTC
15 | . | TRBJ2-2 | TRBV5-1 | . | CASSLRFPNTGELFF | TGCGCCAGCAGCTTGCGTTTTCCGAACACCGGGGAGCTGTTTTTT
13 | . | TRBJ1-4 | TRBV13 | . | CASTQGPDEKLFF | TGTGCCAGCACACAGGGACCGGATGAAAAACTGTTTTTT
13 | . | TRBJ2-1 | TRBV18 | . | CASSLSSYNEQFF | TGTGCCAGCTCACTATCCTCCTACAATGAGCAGTTCTTC
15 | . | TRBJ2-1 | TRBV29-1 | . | CSVGSSASLDNEQFF | TGCAGCGTTGGTAGCTCCGCGTCCCTTGACAATGAGCAGTTCTTC
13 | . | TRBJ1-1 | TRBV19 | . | CASSIGRNTEAFF | TGTGCCAGTAGTATAGGTCGGAACACTGAAGCTTTCTTT
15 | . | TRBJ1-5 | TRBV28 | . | CASSLETGLGQPQHF | TGTGCCAGCAGTTTAGAAACAGGATTGGGCCAGCCCCAGCATTTT
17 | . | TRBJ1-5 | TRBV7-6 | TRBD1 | CASSLAKGQASNQPQHF | TGTGCCAGCAGCTTAGCGAAGGGACAGGCTAGCAATCAGCCCCAGCATTTT
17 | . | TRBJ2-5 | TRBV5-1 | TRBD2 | CASSRSAGLAGQETQYF | TGCGCCAGCAGCAGGTCGGCAGGACTAGCGGGGCAAGAGACCCAGTACTTC
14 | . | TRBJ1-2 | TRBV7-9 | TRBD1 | CASSGTGVNYGYTF | TGTGCCAGCAGCGGAACAGGGGTCAACTATGGCTACACCTTC
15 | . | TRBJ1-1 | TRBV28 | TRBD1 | CASSQTGTGYTEAFF | TGTGCCAGCAGCCAGACCGGGACAGGGTATACTGAAGCTTTCTTT
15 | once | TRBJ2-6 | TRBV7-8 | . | CASSLGSSGANVLTF | TGTGCCAGCAGCCTCGGGTCCTCTGGGGCCAACGTCCTGACTTTC
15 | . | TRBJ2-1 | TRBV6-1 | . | CASTQGGASYNEQFF | TGTGCCAGCACCCAAGGCGGGGCCTCCTACAATGAGCAGTTCTTC
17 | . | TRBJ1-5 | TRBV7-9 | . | CASSSGGGRGSNQPQHF | TGTGCCAGCAGCTCCGGGGGGGGGAGGGGAAGCAATCAGCCCCAGCATTTT
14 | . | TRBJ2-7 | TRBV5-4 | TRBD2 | CASSFAGGSYEQYF | TGTGCCAGCAGCTTTGCGGGAGGAAGCTACGAGCAGTACTTC
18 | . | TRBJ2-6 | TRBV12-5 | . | CASGLHETGESGANVLTF | TGTGCTAGTGGTTTGCACGAGACCGGAGAATCTGGGGCCAACGTCCTGACTTTC